This TCR beta chain stems from a study of spatial heterogeneity in lung cancer. General study points: Counts of expanded intratumoral alpha and beta TCRs tracked tumor mutation counts.

The V and J ends lost 4 bases and 3 bases, in that order; junction bases with no gene match: 6. Per the germline V gene, CDR1 is SGHVS and CDR2 is FNYEAQ. The CDR3 has 15 residues. The time point denotes: sample taken at primary tumor resection. Extraction of whole RNA from tumor, nontumor lung or frozen PBMC preceded unsorted sequencing. This clonotype was detected many times. What it binds is not known. One entry per CDR3 protein, called by TCRdb with MiXCR from the 5' RACE reads. In the table there are 12,000 or so distinct CDR3 sequences, 5.1% of which are singletons. The chain couples TRBV7-6 to TRBJ2-7; 10 bases map to TRBD1. The source material was lung tumor tissue, sampled at surgery. The receptor was isolated from a male donor with early-stage non-small cell lung cancer. The CDR3: CASSSGTGEGYEQYF. The CDR3 DNA follows: TGTGCCAGCAGCTCAGGGACAGGGGAGGGCTACGAGCAGTACTTC. The variable domain in full, with the rest retrieved from reference TRBV7-6 and TRBJ2-7, is GAGVSQSPRYKVTKRGQDVALRCDPISGHVSLYWYRQALGQGPEFLTYFNYEAQQDKSGLPNDRFSAERPEGSISTLTIQRTEQRDSAMYRCASSSGTGEGYEQYFGPGTRLTVT.